The T cell receptor (beta chain) described here comes from a study of shared clonotypes between healthy human individuals. The study, taken as a whole, reports: Estimated richness values were generally larger in naive subsets than in memory subsets.

This CDR3 is built from 14 residues. Per germline, CDR1 GTSNPN and CDR2 SVGIG (reference sequence). Trimming pared 1 base from V and 7 bases from J, leaving 16 bases between. Clones were sequenced by immunoSEQ multiplex PCR, and TCRdb holds only the in-frame ones, with some missing. This sample has millions of clones; about 95% occur once, and the top ten carry 0.85% to 1.3%. As defined, naive CD8 cells were CD45RO-negative and positively selected for CCR7, with terminally differentiated effector memory CD45RA+ cells excluded. Notes on this clone: Its antigen is currently unknown.

This clonotype was obtained from a man between 18 and 29 years old in good health. The chain joins TRBV30 to TRBJ1-2, with TRBD1 as a possible D gene (6 bases). What was sequenced was naive CD8+ T cells sorted from blood. CDR3: CAWSEYREGGGYTF. The CDR3, as DNA: TGTGCCTGGAGTGAATACAGGGAAGGTGGTGGCTACACCTTC.